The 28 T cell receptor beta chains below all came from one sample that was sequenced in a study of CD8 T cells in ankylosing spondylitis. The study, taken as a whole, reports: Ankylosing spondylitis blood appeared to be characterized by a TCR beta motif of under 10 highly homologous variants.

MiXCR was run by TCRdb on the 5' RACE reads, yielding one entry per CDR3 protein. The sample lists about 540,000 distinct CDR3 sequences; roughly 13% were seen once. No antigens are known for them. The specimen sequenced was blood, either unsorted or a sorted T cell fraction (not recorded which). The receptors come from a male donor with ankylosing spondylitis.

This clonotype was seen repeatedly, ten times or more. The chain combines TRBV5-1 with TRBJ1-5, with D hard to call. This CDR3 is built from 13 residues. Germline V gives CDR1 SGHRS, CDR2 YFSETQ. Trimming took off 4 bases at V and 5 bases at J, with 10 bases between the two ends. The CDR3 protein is CASSPLADQPQHF. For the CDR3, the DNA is TGCGCCAGCAGCCCCCTTGCCGATCAGCCCCAGCATTTT.

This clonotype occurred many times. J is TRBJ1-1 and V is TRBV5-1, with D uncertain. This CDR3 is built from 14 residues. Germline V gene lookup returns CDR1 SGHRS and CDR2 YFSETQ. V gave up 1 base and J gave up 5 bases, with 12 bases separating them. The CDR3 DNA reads TGCGCCAGCAGCTTGTTACCCGGGGAAACTGAAGCTTTCTTT. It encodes CASSLLPGETEAFF. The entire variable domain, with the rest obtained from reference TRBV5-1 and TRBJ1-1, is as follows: KAGVTQTPRYLIKTRGQQVTLSCSPISGHRSVSWYQQTPGQGLQFLFEYFSETQRNKGNFPGRFSGRQFSNSRSEMNVSTLELGDSALYLCASSLLPGETEAFFGQGTRLTVV.

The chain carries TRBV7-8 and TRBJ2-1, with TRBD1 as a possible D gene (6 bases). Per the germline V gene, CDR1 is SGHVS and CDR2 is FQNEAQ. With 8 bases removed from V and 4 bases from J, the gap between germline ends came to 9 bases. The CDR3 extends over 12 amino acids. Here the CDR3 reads CASRDTYNEQFF. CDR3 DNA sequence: TGTGCCAGCCGGGACACTTACAATGAGCAGTTCTTC.

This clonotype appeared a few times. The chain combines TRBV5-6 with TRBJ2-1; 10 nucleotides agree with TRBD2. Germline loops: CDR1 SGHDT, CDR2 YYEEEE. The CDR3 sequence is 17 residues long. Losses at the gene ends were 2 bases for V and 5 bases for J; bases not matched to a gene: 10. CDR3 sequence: CASSFLFGTSVDNEQFF. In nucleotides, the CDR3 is TGTGCCAGCAGCTTTTTATTCGGGACTAGCGTAGACAATGAGCAGTTCTTC.

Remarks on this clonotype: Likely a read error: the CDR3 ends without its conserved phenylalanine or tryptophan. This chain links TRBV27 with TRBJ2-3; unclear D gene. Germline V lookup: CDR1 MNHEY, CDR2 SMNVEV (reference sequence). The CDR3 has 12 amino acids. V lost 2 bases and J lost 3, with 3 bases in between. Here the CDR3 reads CASSLGTDTQYS. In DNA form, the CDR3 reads TGTGCCAGCAGTTTAGGTACAGATACGCAGTATTCT.

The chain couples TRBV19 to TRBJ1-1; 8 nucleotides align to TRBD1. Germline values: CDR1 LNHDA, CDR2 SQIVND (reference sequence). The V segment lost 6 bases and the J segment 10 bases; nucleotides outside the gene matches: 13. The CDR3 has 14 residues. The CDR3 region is CASSTTTGEVGAFF. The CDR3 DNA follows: TGTGCCAGTAGCACCACGACAGGGGAGGTTGGAGCTTTCTTT.

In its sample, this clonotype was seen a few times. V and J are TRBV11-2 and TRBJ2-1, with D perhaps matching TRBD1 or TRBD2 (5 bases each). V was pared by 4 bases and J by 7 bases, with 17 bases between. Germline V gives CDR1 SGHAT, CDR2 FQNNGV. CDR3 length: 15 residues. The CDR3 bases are TGTGCCAGCAGCTCCCTTGGGGGTCGTAGGAATGAGCAGTTCTTC. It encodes CASSSLGGRRNEQFF.

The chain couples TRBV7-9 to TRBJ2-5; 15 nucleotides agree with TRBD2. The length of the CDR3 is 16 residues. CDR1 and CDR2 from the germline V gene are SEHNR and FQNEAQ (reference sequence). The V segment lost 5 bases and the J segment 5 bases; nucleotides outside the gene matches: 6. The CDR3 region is CASSTGTSGRFETQYF. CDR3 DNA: TGTGCCAGCAGCACCGGGACTAGCGGGAGGTTTGAGACCCAGTACTTC.

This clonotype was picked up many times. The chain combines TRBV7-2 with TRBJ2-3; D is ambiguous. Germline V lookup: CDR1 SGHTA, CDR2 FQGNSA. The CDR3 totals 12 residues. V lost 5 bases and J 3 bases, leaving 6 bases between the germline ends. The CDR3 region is CASSPITDTQYF. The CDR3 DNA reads TGTGCCAGCAGCCCTATTACAGATACGCAGTATTTT.

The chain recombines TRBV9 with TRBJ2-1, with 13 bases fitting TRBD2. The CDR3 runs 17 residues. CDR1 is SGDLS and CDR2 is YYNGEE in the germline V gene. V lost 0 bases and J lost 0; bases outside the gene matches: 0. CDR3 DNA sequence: TGTGCCAGCAGCGTAGGGACTAGCGGGAGCTCCTACAATGAGCAGTTCTTC. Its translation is CASSVGTSGSSYNEQFF. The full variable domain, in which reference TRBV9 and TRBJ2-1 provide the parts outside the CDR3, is DSGVTQTPKHLITATGQRVTLRCSPRSGDLSVYWYQQSLDQGLQFLIQYYNGEERAKGNILERFSAQQFPDLHSELNLSSLELGDSALYFCASSVGTSGSSYNEQFFGPGTRLTVL.

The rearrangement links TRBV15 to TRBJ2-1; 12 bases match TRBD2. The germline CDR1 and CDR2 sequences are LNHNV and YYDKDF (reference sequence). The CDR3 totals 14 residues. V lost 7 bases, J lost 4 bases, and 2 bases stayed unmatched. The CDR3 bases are TGTGCCACCAACGGACTAGCGGGGTACAATGAGCAGTTCTTC. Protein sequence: CATNGLAGYNEQFF.

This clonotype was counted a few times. CDR3 DNA sequence: TGTGCCAGCAGTTTCGTCTTGAACACTGAAGCTTTCTTT. Encoded protein: CASSFVLNTEAFF. The chain has TRBV27 and TRBJ1-1; D not resolved. CDR3 length: 13 amino acids. V dropped 3 bases and J dropped 0 bases, with 5 bases sitting between them. Germline CDR1 and CDR2: MNHEY and SMNVEV (reference sequence).

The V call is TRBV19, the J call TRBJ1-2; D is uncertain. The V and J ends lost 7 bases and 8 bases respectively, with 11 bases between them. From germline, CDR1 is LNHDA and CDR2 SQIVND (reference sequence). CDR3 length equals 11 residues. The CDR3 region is CASTTLGGYTF. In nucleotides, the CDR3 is TGTGCCAGTACCACACTCGGCGGCTACACCTTC.

The CDR3 DNA follows: TGTGCCAGCAGCCGGGCGGGAGGGCCGTACGAGCAGTACGTC. As protein: CASSRAGGPYEQYV. The V and J genes are TRBV25-1 and TRBJ2-7; 9 bases align to TRBD2. There are 14 residues in the CDR3. The V segment lost 6 bases and the J segment 4 bases; nucleotides outside the gene matches: 7. The V gene's germline CDR1 is MGHDK and CDR2 SYGVNS.

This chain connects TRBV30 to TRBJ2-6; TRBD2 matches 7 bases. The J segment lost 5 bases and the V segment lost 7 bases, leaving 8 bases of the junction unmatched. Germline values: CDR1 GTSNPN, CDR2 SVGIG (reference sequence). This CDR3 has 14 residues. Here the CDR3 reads CAFRGGGRANVLTF. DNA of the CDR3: TGTGCCTTCCGAGGCGGGGGTCGGGCCAACGTCCTGACTTTC.

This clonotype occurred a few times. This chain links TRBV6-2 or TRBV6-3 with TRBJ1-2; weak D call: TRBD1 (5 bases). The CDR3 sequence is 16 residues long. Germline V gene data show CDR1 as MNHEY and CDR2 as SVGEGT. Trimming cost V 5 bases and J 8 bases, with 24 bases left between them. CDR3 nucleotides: TGTGCCAGCAGTCTGGGACTGGGACGAGACTATAGCGGCTACACCTTC. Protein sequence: CASSLGLGRDYSGYTF.

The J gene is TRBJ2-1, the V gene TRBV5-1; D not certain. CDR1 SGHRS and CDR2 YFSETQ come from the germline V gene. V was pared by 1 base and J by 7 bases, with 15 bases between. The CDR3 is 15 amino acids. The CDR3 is CASSLQASLSNEQFF. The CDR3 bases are TGCGCCAGCAGCTTGCAAGCGTCTCTGTCTAATGAGCAGTTCTTC. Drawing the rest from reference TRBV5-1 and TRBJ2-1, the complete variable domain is KAGVTQTPRYLIKTRGQQVTLSCSPISGHRSVSWYQQTPGQGLQFLFEYFSETQRNKGNFPGRFSGRQFSNSRSEMNVSTLELGDSALYLCASSLQASLSNEQFFGPGTRLTVL.

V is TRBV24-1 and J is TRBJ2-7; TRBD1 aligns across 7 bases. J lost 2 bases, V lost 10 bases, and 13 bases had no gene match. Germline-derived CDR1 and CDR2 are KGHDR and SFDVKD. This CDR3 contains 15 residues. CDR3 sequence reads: CATVPLRDSPYEQYF. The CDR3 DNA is TGTGCCACGGTCCCACTTCGGGACAGTCCCTACGAGCAGTACTTC.

DNA of the CDR3: TGTGCCAGCAGCTCGCTCCGGACGGGAGGGGAGACCCAGTACTTC. This gives the protein CASSSLRTGGETQYF. This chain connects TRBV5-6 to TRBJ2-5, with TRBD2 identical over 8 bases. The CDR3 has 15 amino acids. Germline V lookup: CDR1 SGHDT, CDR2 YYEEEE. V was pared by 3 bases and J by 5 bases, with 9 bases of the junction left unmatched. Supplemented by reference TRBV5-6 and TRBJ2-5, the full variable domain reads DAGVTQSPTHLIKTRGQQVTLRCSPKSGHDTVSWYQQALGQGPQFIFQYYEEEERQRGNFPDRFSGHQFPNYSSELNVNALLLGDSALYLCASSSLRTGGETQYFGPGTRLLVL.

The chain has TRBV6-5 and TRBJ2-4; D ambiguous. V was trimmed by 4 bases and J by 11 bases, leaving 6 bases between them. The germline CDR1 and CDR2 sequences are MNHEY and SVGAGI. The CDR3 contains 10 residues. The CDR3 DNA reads TGTGCCAGCAGTTTTGGGGTTCAGTACTTC. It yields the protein CASSFGVQYF.

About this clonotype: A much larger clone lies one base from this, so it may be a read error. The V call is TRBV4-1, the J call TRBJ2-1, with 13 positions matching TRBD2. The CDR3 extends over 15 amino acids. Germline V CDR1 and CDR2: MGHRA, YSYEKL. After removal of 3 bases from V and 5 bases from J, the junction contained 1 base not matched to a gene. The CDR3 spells CASSHGTSGDNEQFF. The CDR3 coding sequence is TGCGCCAGCAGCCATGGGACTAGCGGGGACAATGAGCAGTTCTTC.

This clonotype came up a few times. The CDR3 spells CASSPGSYSTDTQYF. The CDR3 coding sequence is TGTGCCAGCAGCCCCGGGTCCTATAGCACAGATACGCAGTATTTT. The chain has TRBV25-1 and TRBJ2-3; D unclear. This CDR3 spans 15 amino acids. From germline, CDR1 is MGHDK and CDR2 SYGVNS. Deletions cut 6 bases from V and 0 bases from J, with 13 bases between.

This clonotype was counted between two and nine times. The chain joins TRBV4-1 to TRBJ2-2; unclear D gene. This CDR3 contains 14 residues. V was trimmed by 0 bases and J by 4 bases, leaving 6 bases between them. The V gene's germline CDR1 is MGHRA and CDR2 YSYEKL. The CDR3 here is CASSQDRITGELFF. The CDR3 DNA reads TGCGCCAGCAGCCAAGATAGGATCACCGGGGAGCTGTTTTTT.

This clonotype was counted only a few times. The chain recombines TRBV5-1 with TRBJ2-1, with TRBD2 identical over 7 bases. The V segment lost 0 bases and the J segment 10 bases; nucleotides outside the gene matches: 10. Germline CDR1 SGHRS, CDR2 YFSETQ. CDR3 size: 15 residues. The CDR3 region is CASSLVVRAGREQFF. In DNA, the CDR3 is TGCGCCAGCAGCTTGGTAGTTCGAGCGGGAAGAGAGCAGTTCTTC. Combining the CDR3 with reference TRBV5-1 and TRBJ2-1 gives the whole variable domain KAGVTQTPRYLIKTRGQQVTLSCSPISGHRSVSWYQQTPGQGLQFLFEYFSETQRNKGNFPGRFSGRQFSNSRSEMNVSTLELGDSALYLCASSLVVRAGREQFFGPGTRLTVL.

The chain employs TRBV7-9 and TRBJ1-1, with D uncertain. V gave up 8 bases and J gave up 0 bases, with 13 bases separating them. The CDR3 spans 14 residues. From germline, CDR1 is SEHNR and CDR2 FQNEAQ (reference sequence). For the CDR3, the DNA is TGTGCCAGCGGACCGGACGGATTGAACACTGAAGCTTTCTTT. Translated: CASGPDGLNTEAFF.

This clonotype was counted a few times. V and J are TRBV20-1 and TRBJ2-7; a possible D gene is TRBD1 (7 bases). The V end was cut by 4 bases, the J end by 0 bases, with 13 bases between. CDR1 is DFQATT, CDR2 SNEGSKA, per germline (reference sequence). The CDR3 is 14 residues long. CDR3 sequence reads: CSATGTAGSYEQYF. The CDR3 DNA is TGCAGTGCTACGGGGACAGCGGGCTCCTACGAGCAGTACTTC.

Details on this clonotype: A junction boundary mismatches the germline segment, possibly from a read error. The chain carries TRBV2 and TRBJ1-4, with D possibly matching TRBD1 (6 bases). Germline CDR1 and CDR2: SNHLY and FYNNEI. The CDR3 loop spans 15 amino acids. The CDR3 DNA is TGTGCCAGCAATGAAGGGGGAACAACTAATGAAAAACTGTTTTTT. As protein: CASNEGGTTNEKLFF.

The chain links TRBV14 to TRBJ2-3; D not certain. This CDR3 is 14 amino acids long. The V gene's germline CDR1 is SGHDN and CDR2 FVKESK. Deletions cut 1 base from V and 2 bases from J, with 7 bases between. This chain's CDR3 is CASSQGHFTDTQYF. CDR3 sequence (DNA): TGTGCCAGCAGCCAAGGACATTTCACAGATACGCAGTATTTT.